The 22 T cell receptor beta chains listed next were all sequenced from one sample in a study of T cells in Graves' hyperthyroidism and ophthalmopathy. RNA transcripts provided the source from which TCR beta CDR3 regions were amplified. Primed by the HTBI set, a first-round RT-PCR was run on the TCR CDR3. TCRdb fed the multiplex PCR reads into MiXCR, producing one record per CDR3 protein. There are approximately 620,000 distinct CDR3 sequences in the sample; roughly a sixth occur only once, and around 3.5% lies in the top ten. Sequencing used blood. The receptors originated from a woman aged 40 to 50 with Graves' ophthalmopathy.

This rearrangement joins TRBV19 to TRBJ2-3; D perhaps matches TRBD2 (7 bases). The CDR3 spans 16 residues. CDR1 and CDR2 from the germline V gene are LNHDA and SQIVND (reference sequence). V was shortened by 5 bases and J by 4 bases, with 19 bases between the two germline ends. CDR3 sequence reads: CASSFTGGGGPDTQYF. CDR3 nucleotide sequence: TGTGCCAGTAGTTTCACGGGAGGCGGGGGCCCAGATACGCAGTATTTT.

This clonotype showed up just a few times. This rearrangement joins TRBV19 to TRBJ2-1; D uncertain. V lost 3 bases and J 7 bases, leaving 13 bases between the germline ends. The CDR3 loop spans 14 amino acids. Germline-derived CDR1 and CDR2 are LNHDA and SQIVND (reference sequence). Here the CDR3 reads CASSIVSRQNEQFF. CDR3 nucleotide sequence: TGTGCCAGTAGTATCGTTTCCCGACAAAATGAGCAGTTCTTC.

This clonotype was seen many times. The chain combines TRBV20-1 with TRBJ2-7; no definite D call. The CDR3 is 14 amino acids. Germline V gives CDR1 DFQATT, CDR2 SNEGSKA (reference sequence). Trimming stripped 0 bases from V and 2 bases from J, with 11 bases between. The CDR3 DNA sequence: TGCAGTGCTAGAGATGCTTACGTGGCCTACGAGCAGTACTTC. Translated, it gives CSARDAYVAYEQYF.

This clonotype has more than one count but fewer than ten. This chain joins TRBV5-6 and TRBJ1-2; D is possibly TRBD1 (5 bases). The CDR3 is 15 residues long. The V end was cut by 9 bases, the J end by 0 bases, with 18 bases between. Germline CDR1 reads SGHDT; CDR2 reads YYEEEE. The CDR3 here is CATTSKGYANYGYTF. The CDR3 DNA follows: TGTGCCACCACAAGCAAGGGGTATGCTAACTATGGCTACACCTTC.

The gene calls are TRBV29-1 and TRBJ1-1, with a tentative D call TRBD1 (5 bases). Per the germline V gene, CDR1 is SQVTM and CDR2 is ANQGSEA. The V and J ends lost 4 bases and 1 base respectively, with 7 bases between them. This CDR3 is built from 12 residues. CDR3 in amino acids: CSVGGTNTEAFF. CDR3 nucleotides: TGCAGCGTTGGAGGGACGAACACTGAAGCTTTCTTT.

At least ten counts were recorded for this clonotype. CDR3 protein: CASNAKGPRYGYTF. CDR3 nucleotide sequence: TGTGCCAGTAATGCGAAGGGCCCTCGCTATGGCTACACCTTC. V gene TRBV19 combines with J gene TRBJ1-2; no clear D. The CDR3 has 14 residues. Trimming cost V 7 bases and J 4 bases, with 16 bases left between them. Germline CDR1 and CDR2: LNHDA and SQIVND (reference sequence). Filled out from reference TRBV19 and TRBJ1-2, the complete variable domain reads DGGITQSPKYLFRKEGQNVTLSCEQNLNHDAMYWYRQDPGQGLRLIYYSQIVNDFQKGDIAEGYSVSREKKESFPLTVTSAQKNPTAFYLCASNAKGPRYGYTFGSGTRLTVV.

This clonotype was seen a handful of times. This chain connects TRBV7-3 to TRBJ2-2; a weak D match, TRBD2 (6 bases). Trimming removed 5 bases at V and 8 bases at J, with 15 bases between. Germline V gene data show CDR1 as SGHTA and CDR2 as FQGTGA. The CDR3 consists of 14 residues. Here the CDR3 reads CASSPGLAGGELFF. The CDR3 nucleotides are TGTGCCAGCAGCCCAGGACTGGCGGGGGGGGAGCTGTTTTTT. Using reference TRBV7-3 and TRBJ2-2 for the parts outside the CDR3, the full variable domain is GAGVSQTPSNKVTEKGKYVELRCDPISGHTALYWYRQSLGQGPEFLIYFQGTGAADDSGLPNDRFFAVRPEGSVSTLKIQRTERGDSAVYLCASSPGLAGGELFFGEGSRLTVL.

CDR3 sequence (DNA): TGCAGTGCTACTAGGGACATCGACATTCAGTACTTC. It is translated as CSATRDIDIQYF. This sequence joins TRBV20-1 and TRBJ2-4; D is perhaps TRBD1 (6 bases). The CDR3 is made up of 12 amino acids. Per the germline V gene, CDR1 is DFQATT and CDR2 is SNEGSKA (reference sequence). V dropped 4 bases and J dropped 8 bases, with 12 bases sitting between them.

This clonotype has more than one count but fewer than ten. The chain carries TRBV10-2 and TRBJ2-7; 9 bases agree with TRBD2. The CDR3 contains 13 residues. In germline, CDR1 is WSHSY, CDR2 SAAADI. J gave up 6 bases and V 6 bases, and 6 bases lay outside the gene matches. CDR3 nucleotides: TGCGCCAGCAGGTATAGCGGGAGTGGCGAGCAGTACTTC. This sequence encodes CASRYSGSGEQYF.

The CDR3 DNA is TGTGCCAGCAGCCAAGGGGCGGCAGCCCCCTCCACAGATACGCAGTATTTT. Protein: CASSQGAAAPSTDTQYF. V gene TRBV3-1 combines with J gene TRBJ2-3; D uncertain. The V end lost 1 base, the J end lost 2 bases, and 16 bases lay between the germline ends. From germline, CDR1 is LGHDT and CDR2 YNNKEL (reference sequence). The CDR3 spans 17 residues.

The chain employs TRBV6-1 and TRBJ2-1, with 11 bases that match TRBD2. Germline V lookup: CDR1 MNHNS, CDR2 SASEGT. This CDR3 region has 15 residues. V gave up 3 bases and J gave up 7 bases; unmatched junction bases: 5. CDR3 DNA sequence: TGTGCCAGCAGTGACAGACTAGCGGGGTTAAATGAGCAGTTCTTC. Its translation is CASSDRLAGLNEQFF.

The chain combines TRBV5-5 with TRBJ1-1, with 7 bases matching TRBD1. Germline V gene lookup returns CDR1 SGHKS and CDR2 YYEKEE (reference sequence). The CDR3 loop spans 15 amino acids. The V gene end was trimmed by 4 bases and the J gene end by 3 bases; junction bases not matched to a gene: 9. The CDR3 loop is CASSIPGQLYTEAFF. The CDR3 region has the DNA TGTGCCAGCAGCATTCCGGGACAGCTTTACACTGAAGCTTTCTTT.

The chain joins TRBV4-1 to TRBJ2-3; 8 positions match TRBD2. The germline V gene encodes CDR1 MGHRA and CDR2 YSYEKL. V trimming: 2 bases; J trimming: 5 bases; junction bases outside the gene matches: 9. The CDR3 sequence is 16 residues long. The CDR3 loop is CASSQWTSLEGDTQYF. The CDR3 DNA is TGCGCCAGCAGCCAATGGACTAGCCTGGAGGGAGATACGCAGTATTTT.

For this clonotype: A read error may explain this, as a much larger clone is one base away. V and J are TRBV29-1 and TRBJ1-1; D perhaps matches TRBD1 (5 bases). The germline CDR1 and CDR2 sequences are SQVTM and ANQGSEA. There are 13 residues in the CDR3. The CDR3 region is CCVQMGGNTEAFF. The DNA for the CDR3 is TGCTGCGTTCAGATGGGGGGGAACACTGAAGCTTTCTTT. Looking up the rest from reference TRBV29-1 and TRBJ1-1 gives the full variable domain: SAVISQKPSRDICQRGTSLTIQCQVDSQVTMMFWYRQQPGQSLTLIATANQGSEATYESGFVIDKFPISRPNLTFSTLTVSNMSPEDSSIYLCCVQMGGNTEAFFGQGTRLTVV.

This clonotype was picked up many times. DNA of the CDR3: TGTGCCAGCAGGCCAACTAGCGGGAGCCCAGAGACCCAGTACTTC. Encoded protein: CASRPTSGSPETQYF. This sequence joins TRBV12-3 or TRBV12-4 and TRBJ2-5, with 11 positions matching TRBD2. The CDR3 loop spans 15 amino acids. The V gene end was trimmed by 6 bases and the J gene end by 4 bases; junction bases not matched to a gene: 7.

The table lists this clonotype with many counts. The rearrangement joins TRBV2 to TRBJ2-2; D unresolved. The CDR3 consists of 11 residues. The germline CDR1 and CDR2 sequences are SNHLY and FYNNEI. V was clipped by 7 bases and J by 7 bases, with 7 bases between them. The CDR3 sequence: CASKESGELFF. CDR3 coding DNA: TGTGCCAGCAAGGAGAGCGGGGAGCTGTTTTTT. The full variable domain, rest sourced from reference TRBV2 and TRBJ2-2, is EPEVTQTPSHQVTQMGQEVILRCVPISNHLYFYWYRQILGQKVEFLVSFYNNEISEKSEIFDDQFSVERPDGSNFTLKIRSTKLEDSAMYFCASKESGELFFGEGSRLTVL.

This clonotype was seen ten or more times. The chain couples TRBV20-1 to TRBJ2-7; TRBD2 agrees at 7 bases. Germline V gene sequence: CDR1 DFQATT, CDR2 SNEGSKA (reference sequence). Trimming removed 4 bases from V and 5 bases from J; junction bases left unmatched: 14. The length of the CDR3 is 15 residues. Here the CDR3 DNA reads TGCAGTGCTATAAGTACCTCCTGGGGGGGTAACGAGCAGTACTTC. Its translation is CSAISTSWGGNEQYF.

This clonotype has a handful of counts. The V gene is TRBV2, the J gene TRBJ2-2, with 7 nucleotides matching TRBD2. With 4 bases clipped from V and 7 bases from J, the junction kept 12 bases outside the gene matches. In germline, CDR1 is SNHLY, CDR2 FYNNEI. This CDR3 has 16 residues. The CDR3 is CASSAFRGRAGGELFF. CDR3 coding DNA: TGTGCCAGCAGTGCCTTCCGGGGGAGGGCCGGCGGGGAGCTGTTTTTT.

The V call is TRBV6-4, the J call TRBJ2-1, with unresolved D. This CDR3 contains 16 residues. Trimming removed 0 bases from V and 3 bases from J, with 12 bases in between. The germline gives CDR1 MRHNA, CDR2 SNTAGT. The CDR3 spells CASSDSGRAGYNEQFF. CDR3 in DNA: TGTGCCAGCAGTGACTCGGGTAGGGCCGGCTACAATGAGCAGTTCTTC.

This clonotype was picked up many times. This chain connects TRBV6-2 or TRBV6-3 to TRBJ2-3, with 9 bases that match TRBD2. Germline V CDR1 and CDR2: MNHEY, SVGEGT. The CDR3 spans 17 residues. V was pared by 1 base and J by 2 bases, with 7 bases of the junction left unmatched. The CDR3 protein is CASSYFLAGEYTDTQYF. CDR3 DNA sequence: TGTGCCAGCAGTTACTTCTTAGCGGGGGAGTACACAGATACGCAGTATTTT.

This clonotype showed up just a few times. The V gene is TRBV7-9, the J gene TRBJ2-1; 9 bases align to TRBD2. The germline gives CDR1 SEHNR, CDR2 FQNEAQ (reference sequence). V gave up 1 base and J gave up 5 bases; unmatched junction bases: 3. The CDR3 length is 15 residues. CDR3 nucleotide sequence: TGTGCCAGCAGCTTAGTACAGCGGGGGGACAATGAGCAGTTCTTC. Protein product: CASSLVQRGDNEQFF. The full variable domain, with the rest looked up from reference TRBV7-9 and TRBJ2-1, is DTGVSQNPRHKITKRGQNVTFRCDPISEHNRLYWYRQTLGQGPEFLTYFQNEAQLEKSRLLSDRFSAERPKGSFSTLEIQRTEQGDSAMYLCASSLVQRGDNEQFFGPGTRLTVL.

About this clonotype itself: A much larger clone is a single base away; this may be a read error. This chain links TRBV3-1 with TRBJ1-6; no firm D call. CDR3 size: 14 residues. CDR1 and CDR2 (germline): LGHDT, YNNKEL (reference sequence). This CDR3 is CASSLGRYNSPPHF. The CDR3, as DNA: TGTGCCAGCAGCCTCGGCAGATATAATTCACCCCCCCACTTT.